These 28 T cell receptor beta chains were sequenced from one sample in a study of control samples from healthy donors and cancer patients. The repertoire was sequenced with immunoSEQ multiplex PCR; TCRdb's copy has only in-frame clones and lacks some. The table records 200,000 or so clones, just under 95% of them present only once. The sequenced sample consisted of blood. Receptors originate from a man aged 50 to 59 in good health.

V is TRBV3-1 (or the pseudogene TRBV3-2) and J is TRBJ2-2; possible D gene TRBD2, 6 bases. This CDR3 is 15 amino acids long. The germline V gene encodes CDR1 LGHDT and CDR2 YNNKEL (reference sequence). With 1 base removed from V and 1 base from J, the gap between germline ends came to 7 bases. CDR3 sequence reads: CASSQAGENTGELFF. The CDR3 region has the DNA TGTGCCAGCAGCCAAGCGGGGGAGAACACCGGGGAGCTGTTTTTT.

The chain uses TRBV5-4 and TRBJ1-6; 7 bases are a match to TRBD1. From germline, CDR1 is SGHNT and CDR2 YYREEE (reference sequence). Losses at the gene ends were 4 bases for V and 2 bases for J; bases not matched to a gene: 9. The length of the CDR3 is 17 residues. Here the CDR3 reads CASSARQGSPYNSPLHF. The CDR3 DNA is TGTGCCAGCAGCGCGAGACAGGGAAGTCCCTATAATTCACCCCTCCACTTT.

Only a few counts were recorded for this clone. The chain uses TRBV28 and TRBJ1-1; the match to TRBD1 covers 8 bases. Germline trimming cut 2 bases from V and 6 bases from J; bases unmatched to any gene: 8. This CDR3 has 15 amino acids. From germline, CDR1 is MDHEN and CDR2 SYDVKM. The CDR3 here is CASSLNQGAKAEAFF. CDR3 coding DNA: TGTGCCAGCAGTTTAAACCAGGGGGCGAAGGCTGAAGCTTTCTTT. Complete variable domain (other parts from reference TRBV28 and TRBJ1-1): DVKVTQSSRYLVKRTGEKVFLECVQDMDHENMFWYRQDPGLGLRLIYFSYDVKMKEKGDIPEGYSVSREKKERFSLILESASTNQTSMYLCASSLNQGAKAEAFFGQGTRLTVV.

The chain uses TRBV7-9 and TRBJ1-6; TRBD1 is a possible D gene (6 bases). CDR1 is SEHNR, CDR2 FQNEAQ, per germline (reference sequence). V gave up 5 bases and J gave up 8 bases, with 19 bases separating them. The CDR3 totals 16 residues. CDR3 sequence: CASSPPWTAKHSPLHF. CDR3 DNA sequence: TGTGCCAGCAGCCCCCCCTGGACAGCAAAACATTCACCCCTCCACTTT.

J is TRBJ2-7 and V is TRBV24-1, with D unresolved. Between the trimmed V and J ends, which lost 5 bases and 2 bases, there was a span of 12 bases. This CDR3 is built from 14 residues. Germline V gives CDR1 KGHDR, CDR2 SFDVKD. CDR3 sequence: CATSGSQLPYEQYF. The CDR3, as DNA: TGTGCCACCAGTGGGTCACAGCTACCCTACGAGCAGTACTTC.

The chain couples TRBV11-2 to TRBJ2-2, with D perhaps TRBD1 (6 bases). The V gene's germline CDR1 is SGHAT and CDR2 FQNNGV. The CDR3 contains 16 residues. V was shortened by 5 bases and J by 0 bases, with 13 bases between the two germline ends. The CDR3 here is CASSPQTGANTGELFF. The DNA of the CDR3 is TGTGCCAGCAGCCCTCAGACAGGAGCGAACACCGGGGAGCTGTTTTTT.

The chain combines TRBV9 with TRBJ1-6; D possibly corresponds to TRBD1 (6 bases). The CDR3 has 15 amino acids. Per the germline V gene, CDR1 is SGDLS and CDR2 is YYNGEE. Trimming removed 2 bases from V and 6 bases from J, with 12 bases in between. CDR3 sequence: CASSVEWGANSPLHF. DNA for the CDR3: TGTGCCAGCAGCGTTGAGTGGGGGGCTAATTCACCCCTCCACTTT. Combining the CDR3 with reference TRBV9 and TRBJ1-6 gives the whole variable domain DSGVTQTPKHLITATGQRVTLRCSPRSGDLSVYWYQQSLDQGLQFLIQYYNGEERAKGNILERFSAQQFPDLHSELNLSSLELGDSALYFCASSVEWGANSPLHFGNGTRLTVT.

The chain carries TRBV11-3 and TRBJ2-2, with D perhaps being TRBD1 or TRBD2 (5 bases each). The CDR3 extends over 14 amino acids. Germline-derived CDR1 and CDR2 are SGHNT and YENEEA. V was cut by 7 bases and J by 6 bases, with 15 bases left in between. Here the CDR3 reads CASILTLGAGELFF. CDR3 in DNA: TGTGCCAGCATCCTAACACTGGGGGCCGGGGAGCTGTTTTTT.

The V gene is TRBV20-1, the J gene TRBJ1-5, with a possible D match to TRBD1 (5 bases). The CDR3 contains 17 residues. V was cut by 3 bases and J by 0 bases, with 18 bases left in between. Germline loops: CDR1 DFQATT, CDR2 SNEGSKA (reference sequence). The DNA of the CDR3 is TGCAGTGCTAGTACCCCAGCCGGGGGGTATAGCAATCAGCCCCAGCATTTT. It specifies CSASTPAGGYSNQPQHF.

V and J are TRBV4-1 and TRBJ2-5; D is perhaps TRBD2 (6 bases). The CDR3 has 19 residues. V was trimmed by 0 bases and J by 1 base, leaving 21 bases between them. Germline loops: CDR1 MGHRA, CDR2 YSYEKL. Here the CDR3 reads CASSQDRGWAGTFQETQYF. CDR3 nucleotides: TGCGCCAGCAGCCAAGATCGGGGTTGGGCGGGGACTTTCCAAGAGACCCAGTACTTC.

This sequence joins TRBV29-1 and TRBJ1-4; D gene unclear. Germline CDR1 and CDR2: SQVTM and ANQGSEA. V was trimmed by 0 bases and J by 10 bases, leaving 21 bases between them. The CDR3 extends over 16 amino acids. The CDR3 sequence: CSVEDRIGLGGRKLFF. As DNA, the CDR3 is TGCAGCGTTGAAGATCGAATAGGGTTGGGAGGGAGAAAACTGTTTTTT.

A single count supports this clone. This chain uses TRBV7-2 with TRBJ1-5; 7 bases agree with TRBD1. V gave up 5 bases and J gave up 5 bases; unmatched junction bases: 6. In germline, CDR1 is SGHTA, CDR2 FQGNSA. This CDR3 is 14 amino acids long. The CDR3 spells CASSPGGVDQPQHF. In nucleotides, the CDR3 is TGTGCCAGCAGCCCAGGGGGGGTTGATCAGCCCCAGCATTTT. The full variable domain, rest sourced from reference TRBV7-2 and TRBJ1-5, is GAGVSQSPSNKVTEKGKDVELRCDPISGHTALYWYRQSLGQGLEFLIYFQGNSAPDKSGLPSDRFSAERTGGSVSTLTIQRTQQEDSAVYLCASSPGGVDQPQHFGDGTRLSIL.

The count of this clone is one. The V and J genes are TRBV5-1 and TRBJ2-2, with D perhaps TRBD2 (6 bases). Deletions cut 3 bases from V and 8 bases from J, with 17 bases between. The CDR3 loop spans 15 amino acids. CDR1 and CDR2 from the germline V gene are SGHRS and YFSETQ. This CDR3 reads CASSWERAGRGELFF. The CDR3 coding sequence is TGCGCCAGCAGCTGGGAGCGGGCCGGGAGAGGGGAGCTGTTTTTT.

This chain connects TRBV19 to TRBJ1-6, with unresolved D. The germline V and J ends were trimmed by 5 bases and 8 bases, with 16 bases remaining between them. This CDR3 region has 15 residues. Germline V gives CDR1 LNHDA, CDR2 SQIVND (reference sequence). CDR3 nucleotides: TGTGCCAGTAGTGGCGACGGCTCTTCATATTCACCCCTCCACTTT. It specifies CASSGDGSSYSPLHF. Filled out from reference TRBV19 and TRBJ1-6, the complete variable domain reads DGGITQSPKYLFRKEGQNVTLSCEQNLNHDAMYWYRQDPGQGLRLIYYSQIVNDFQKGDIAEGYSVSREKKESFPLTVTSAQKNPTAFYLCASSGDGSSYSPLHFGNGTRLTVT.

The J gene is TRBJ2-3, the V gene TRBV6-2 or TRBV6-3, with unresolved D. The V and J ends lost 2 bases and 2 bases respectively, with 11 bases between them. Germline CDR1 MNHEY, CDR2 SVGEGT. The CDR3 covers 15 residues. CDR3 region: CASSYPPTSTDTQYF. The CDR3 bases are TGTGCCAGCAGTTACCCGCCGACTTCCACAGATACGCAGTATTTT.

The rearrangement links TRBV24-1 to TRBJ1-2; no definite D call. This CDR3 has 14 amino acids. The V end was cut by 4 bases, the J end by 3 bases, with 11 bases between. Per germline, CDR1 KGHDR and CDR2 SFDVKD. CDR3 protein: CATSDGAWDYGYTF. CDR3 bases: TGTGCCACCAGTGACGGAGCATGGGACTATGGCTACACCTTC.

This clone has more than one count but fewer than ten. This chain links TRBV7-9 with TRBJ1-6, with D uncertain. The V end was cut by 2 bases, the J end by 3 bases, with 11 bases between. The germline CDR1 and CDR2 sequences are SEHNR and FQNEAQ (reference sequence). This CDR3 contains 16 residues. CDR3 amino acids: CASSLPRTDYNSPLHF. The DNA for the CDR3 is TGTGCCAGCAGCTTACCCCGGACGGACTATAATTCACCCCTCCACTTT. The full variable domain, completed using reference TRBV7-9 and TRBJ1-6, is DTGVSQNPRHKITKRGQNVTFRCDPISEHNRLYWYRQTLGQGPEFLTYFQNEAQLEKSRLLSDRFSAERPKGSFSTLEIQRTEQGDSAMYLCASSLPRTDYNSPLHFGNGTRLTVT.

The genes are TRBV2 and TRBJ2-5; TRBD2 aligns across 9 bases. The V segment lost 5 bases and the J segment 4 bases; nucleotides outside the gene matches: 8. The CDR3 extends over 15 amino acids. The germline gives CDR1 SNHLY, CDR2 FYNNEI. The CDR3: CASSKSSGDRETQYF. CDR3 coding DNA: TGTGCCAGCAGTAAATCTAGCGGGGACCGAGAGACCCAGTACTTC.

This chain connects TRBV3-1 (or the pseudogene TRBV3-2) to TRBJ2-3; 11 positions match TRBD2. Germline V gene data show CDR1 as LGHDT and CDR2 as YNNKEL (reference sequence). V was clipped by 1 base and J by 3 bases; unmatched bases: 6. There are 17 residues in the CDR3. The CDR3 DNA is TGTGCCAGCAGCCAAGGTAGTAGCGGGGGGGCAACAGATACGCAGTATTTT. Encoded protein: CASSQGSSGGATDTQYF.

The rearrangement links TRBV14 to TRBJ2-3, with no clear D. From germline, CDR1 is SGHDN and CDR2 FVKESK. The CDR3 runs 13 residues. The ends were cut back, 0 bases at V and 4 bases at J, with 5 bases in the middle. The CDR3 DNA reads TGTGCCAGCAGCCAAGATAACTCAGATACGCAGTATTTT. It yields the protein CASSQDNSDTQYF. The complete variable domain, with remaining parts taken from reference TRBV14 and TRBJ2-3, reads EAGVTQFPSHSVIEKGQTVTLRCDPISGHDNLYWYRRVMGKEIKFLLHFVKESKQDESGMPNNRFLAERTGGTYSTLKVQPAELEDSGVYFCASSQDNSDTQYFGPGTRLTVL.

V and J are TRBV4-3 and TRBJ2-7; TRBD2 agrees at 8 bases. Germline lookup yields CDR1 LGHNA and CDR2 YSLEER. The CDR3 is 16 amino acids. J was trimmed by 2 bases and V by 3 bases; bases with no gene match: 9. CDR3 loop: CASSQNRGGGTYEQYF. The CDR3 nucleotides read TGCGCCAGCAGCCAGAACCGGGGCGGGGGGACCTACGAGCAGTACTTC.

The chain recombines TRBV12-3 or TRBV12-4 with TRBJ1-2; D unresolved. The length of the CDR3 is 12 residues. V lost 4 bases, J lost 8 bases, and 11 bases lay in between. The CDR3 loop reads CASSSDSRGYTF. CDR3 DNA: TGTGCCAGCAGTTCTGATAGTCGGGGCTACACCTTC.

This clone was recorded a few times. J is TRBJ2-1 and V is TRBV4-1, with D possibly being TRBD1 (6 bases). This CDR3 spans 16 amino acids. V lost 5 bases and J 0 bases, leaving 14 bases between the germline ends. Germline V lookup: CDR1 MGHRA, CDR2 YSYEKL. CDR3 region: CASSAWDTSSYNEQFF. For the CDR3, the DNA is TGCGCCAGCAGCGCCTGGGACACCAGCTCCTACAATGAGCAGTTCTTC.

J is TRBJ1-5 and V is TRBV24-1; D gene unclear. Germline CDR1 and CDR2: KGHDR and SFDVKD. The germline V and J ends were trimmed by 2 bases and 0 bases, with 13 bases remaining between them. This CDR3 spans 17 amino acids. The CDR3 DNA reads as TGTGCCACCAGTGATTCCCGGTCAGGACTTAGCAATCAGCCCCAGCATTTT. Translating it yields CATSDSRSGLSNQPQHF.

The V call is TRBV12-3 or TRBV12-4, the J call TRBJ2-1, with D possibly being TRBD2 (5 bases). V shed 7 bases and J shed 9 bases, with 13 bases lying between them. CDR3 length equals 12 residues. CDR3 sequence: CASTLDRGEQFF. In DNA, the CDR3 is TGTGCCAGCACCTTGGATCGGGGTGAGCAGTTCTTC.

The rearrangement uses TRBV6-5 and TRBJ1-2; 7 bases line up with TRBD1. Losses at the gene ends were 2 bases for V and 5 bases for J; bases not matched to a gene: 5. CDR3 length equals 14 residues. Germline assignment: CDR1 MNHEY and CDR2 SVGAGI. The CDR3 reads CASSYGTDKYGYTF. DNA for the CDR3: TGTGCCAGCAGTTACGGGACAGACAAATATGGCTACACCTTC.

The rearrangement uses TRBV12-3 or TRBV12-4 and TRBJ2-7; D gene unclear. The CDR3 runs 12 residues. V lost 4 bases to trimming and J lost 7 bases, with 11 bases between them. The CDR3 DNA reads TGTGCCAGCAGTTATGGAGTGGGGGAGCAGTACTTC. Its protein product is CASSYGVGEQYF.

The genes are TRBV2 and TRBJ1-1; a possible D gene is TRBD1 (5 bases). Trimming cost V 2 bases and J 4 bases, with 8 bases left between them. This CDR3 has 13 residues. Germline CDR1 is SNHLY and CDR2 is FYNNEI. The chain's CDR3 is CASSEQGGTEAFF. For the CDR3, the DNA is TGTGCCAGCAGTGAACAGGGAGGCACTGAAGCTTTCTTT.